The 23 T cell receptor beta chains given below trace back to one sample, sequenced in a study of spatial heterogeneity in lung cancer (dated by TCRdb to about 2019). The library was made by 5' RACE. The sequencer was a NextSeq 500. Using fastp trimming at Q25 and MiXCR clonotype assembly, TCRdb reanalyzed the public sequencing data and kept in-frame beta chains. Each CDR3 protein appears once, grouped with its most common genes and DNA. Present in this sample are about 120,000 distinct CDR3 sequences, less than 15% of which were seen just once. Approximately 15% of the sample belongs to the ten largest clones. The label giving this sample's time point can be read as: blood at routine non-recurrence follow-up after resection. Without any cell sorting, TCR sequencing was performed on whole RNA extracted either from tumor and nontumor lung tissue or from cryopreserved PBMC samples. The sequences come from PBMCs, collected at follow-up. The receptors derive from a male donor with early-stage non-small cell lung cancer.

By sample fraction, this clonotype is medium-sized. This rearrangement joins TRBV7-9 to TRBJ2-7; D is unresolved. Germline-derived CDR1 and CDR2 are SEHNR and FQNEAQ (reference sequence). This CDR3 has 12 amino acids. Trimming stripped 5 bases from V and 2 bases from J, with 7 bases between. Here the CDR3 DNA reads TGTGCCAGCAGCGGAGAGCCCTACGAGCAGTACTTC. It yields the protein CASSGEPYEQYF. The complete variable domain, with remaining parts taken from reference TRBV7-9 and TRBJ2-7, reads DTGVSQNPRHKITKRGQNVTFRCDPISEHNRLYWYRQTLGQGPEFLTYFQNEAQLEKSRLLSDRFSAERPKGSFSTLEIQRTEQGDSAMYLCASSGEPYEQYFGPGTRLTVT.

The gene calls are TRBV20-1 and TRBJ2-7; 10 bases match TRBD2. The trim removed 6 bases at V and 5 bases at J, leaving 4 bases unmatched. Germline V gene data show CDR1 as DFQATT and CDR2 as SNEGSKA (reference sequence). The CDR3 runs to 12 residues. The CDR3 nucleotides read TGCAGTGCCCGACTAGCGGGCGACGAGCAGTACTTC. This translates into CSARLAGDEQYF.

This clonotype showed up many times. The CDR3 loop is CASSLDTGGTEAFF. The CDR3 DNA is TGTGCCAGCAGCTTAGATACAGGGGGCACTGAAGCTTTCTTT. The chain employs TRBV7-9 and TRBJ1-1; 8 nucleotides align to TRBD1. The CDR3 covers 14 residues. Trimming at V came to 1 base and at J to 4 bases, leaving 2 bases not matched to a gene. The V gene's germline CDR1 is SEHNR and CDR2 FQNEAQ (reference sequence).

This clonotype was counted between two and nine times. The chain employs TRBV12-3 or TRBV12-4 and TRBJ1-2; tentatively, D is TRBD1 (6 bases). The V gene lost 5 bases and the J gene lost 5 bases, with 12 bases spanning the gap. This CDR3 spans 13 amino acids. As DNA, the CDR3 is TGTGCCAGCAGTATCCAGGACAGTTATGGCTACACCTTC. It encodes CASSIQDSYGYTF.

This clonotype was counted ten times or more. The chain joins TRBV9 to TRBJ2-5, with D unclear. V lost 0 bases and J lost 2, with 11 bases in between. Per germline, CDR1 SGDLS and CDR2 YYNGEE. The CDR3 is made up of 15 amino acids. The CDR3 loop reads CASSVGLVGQETQYF. The DNA for the CDR3 is TGTGCCAGCAGCGTAGGTCTAGTTGGGCAAGAGACCCAGTACTTC.

This clonotype was counted ten times or more. The J gene is TRBJ2-2, the V gene TRBV10-3; 9 bases are shared with TRBD1. CDR1 ENHRY and CDR2 SYGVKD come from the germline V gene. Trimming cost V 4 bases and J 6 bases; bases outside gene matches: 9. This CDR3 is built from 16 residues. The CDR3, as DNA: TGTGCCATCAGTGGGAGAAGGACAGGGGATGCCGGGGAGCTGTTTTTT. It yields the protein CAISGRRTGDAGELFF.

This clonotype was observed at least ten times. V and J are TRBV3-1 and TRBJ2-7; TRBD1 matches at 7 bases. Germline-derived CDR1 and CDR2 are LGHDT and YNNKEL (reference sequence). V lost 2 bases and J lost 7; bases outside the gene matches: 2. The CDR3 runs 12 residues. CDR3 loop: CASSQRGQEQYF. The CDR3 DNA reads TGTGCCAGCAGCCAACGGGGACAGGAGCAGTACTTC.

This clonotype came up a few times. The J gene is TRBJ2-7, the V gene TRBV5-1; D is ambiguous. This CDR3 is built from 13 residues. Trimming removed 4 bases from V and 4 bases from J, with 12 bases in between. The germline CDR1 and CDR2 sequences are SGHRS and YFSETQ. The CDR3 sequence is CASSNGGRYEQYF. The CDR3 coding sequence is TGCGCCAGCAGCAACGGCGGCAGATACGAGCAGTACTTC.

This clonotype was seen a handful of times. The genes are TRBV5-1 and TRBJ1-6; no definite D call. Germline CDR1 and CDR2: SGHRS and YFSETQ. This CDR3 has 12 residues. V was pared by 0 bases and J by 13 bases, with 8 bases between. The CDR3 region is CASSLEAAPLHF. Written as DNA, the CDR3 is TGCGCCAGCAGCTTGGAGGCCGCGCCCCTCCACTTT.

The sample holds a few counts of this clonotype. The CDR3 spells CASSPTRGLETQYF. In DNA, the CDR3 is TGTGCCAGCTCACCGACGCGGGGATTAGAGACCCAGTACTTC. The chain uses TRBV18 and TRBJ2-5; maybe TRBD2 (6 bases). V was trimmed by 3 bases and J by 4 bases, leaving 12 bases between them. The CDR3 length is 14 residues. The germline V gene has CDR1 KGHSH and CDR2 LQKENI.

This clonotype came up many times. The chain links TRBV7-2 to TRBJ2-7; 11 nucleotides agree with TRBD1. The CDR3 loop spans 18 amino acids. Germline CDR1 reads SGHTA; CDR2 reads FQGNSA. Trimming cost V 0 bases and J 1 base; bases outside gene matches: 8. CDR3 sequence (DNA): TGTGCCAGCAGCTTAGCGAGCCGGGGACAGGGGGTTTCCTACGAGCAGTACTTC. Translation: CASSLASRGQGVSYEQYF.

The chain carries TRBV5-4 and TRBJ1-2, with no clear D. CDR1 SGHNT and CDR2 YYREEE come from the germline V gene (reference sequence). The V and J ends lost 2 bases and 6 bases respectively, with 8 bases between them. This CDR3 has 12 residues. The CDR3 coding sequence is TGTGCCAGCAGCTTTGGGAGGGATGGCTACACCTTC. Protein product: CASSFGRDGYTF. The full variable domain, completed using reference TRBV5-4 and TRBJ1-2, is ETGVTQSPTHLIKTRGQQVTLRCSSQSGHNTVSWYQQALGQGPQFIFQYYREEENGRGNFPPRFSGLQFPNYSSELNVNALELDDSALYLCASSFGRDGYTFGSGTRLTVV.

This clonotype has at least ten counts. The rearrangement links TRBV2 to TRBJ1-6, with a weak D call TRBD1 (6 bases). The ends were cut back, 5 bases at V and 5 bases at J, with 13 bases in the middle. The CDR3 contains 15 residues. The germline CDR1 and CDR2 sequences are SNHLY and FYNNEI. The CDR3 here is CASSNNRVDNSPLHF. The CDR3 DNA follows: TGTGCCAGCAGTAACAACAGGGTAGATAATTCACCCCTCCACTTT.

Many counts were recorded for this clonotype. The J gene is TRBJ2-3, the V gene TRBV10-3; D uncertain. The CDR3 consists of 12 residues. Germline V gives CDR1 ENHRY, CDR2 SYGVKD. Deletions cut 4 bases from V and 3 bases from J, with 5 bases between. In DNA, the CDR3 is TGTGCCATCAGTGGGGGTACAGATACGCAGTATTTT. It codes for CAISGGTDTQYF.

The chain joins TRBV28 to TRBJ1-1; 8 nucleotides agree with TRBD1. Germline values: CDR1 MDHEN, CDR2 SYDVKM. The CDR3 is made up of 13 amino acids. V was pared by 6 bases and J by 5 bases, with 5 bases of the junction left unmatched. The CDR3 DNA follows: TGTGCCAGCAGGGTTACAGGGGGGACTGAAGCTTTCTTT. It codes for CASRVTGGTEAFF.

V is TRBV6-5 and J is TRBJ2-7; weak D call: TRBD2 (6 bases). CDR3 size: 16 residues. Trimming cost V 2 bases and J 5 bases, with 19 bases left between them. Germline CDR1 reads MNHEY; CDR2 reads SVGAGI. CDR3 region: CASSYRGGADPNEQYF. The CDR3 DNA is TGTGCCAGCAGTTACCGCGGAGGGGCGGATCCCAACGAGCAGTACTTC.

This clonotype was observed at least ten times. The chain recombines TRBV7-9 with TRBJ1-5; 7 bases match TRBD1. The germline V gene has CDR1 SEHNR and CDR2 FQNEAQ (reference sequence). The trim removed 5 bases at V and 2 bases at J, leaving 6 bases unmatched. CDR3 length equals 15 residues. DNA of the CDR3: TGTGCCAGCAGCCGCGACAGGGTTGGCAATCAGCCCCAGCATTTT. Translating it yields CASSRDRVGNQPQHF. Using reference TRBV7-9 and TRBJ1-5 for the parts outside the CDR3, the full variable domain is DTGVSQNPRHKITKRGQNVTFRCDPISEHNRLYWYRQTLGQGPEFLTYFQNEAQLEKSRLLSDRFSAERPKGSFSTLEIQRTEQGDSAMYLCASSRDRVGNQPQHFGDGTRLSIL.

This clonotype has at least ten counts. V usage is TRBV6-5 and J usage is TRBJ2-1; 10 bases are a match to TRBD1. Germline V gene sequence: CDR1 MNHEY, CDR2 SVGAGI. CDR3 size: 15 residues. Germline trimming cut 0 bases from V and 10 bases from J; bases unmatched to any gene: 6. The CDR3 sequence is CASSYSFGQGEEQFF. The CDR3 DNA sequence: TGTGCCAGCAGTTACTCTTTCGGACAGGGGGAAGAGCAGTTCTTC.

This clonotype was counted a few times. The CDR3 nucleotides are TGTGCCAGCAGCTTAGGGAGCCCCACCGGGGAGCTGTTTTTT. This encodes CASSLGSPTGELFF. This sequence joins TRBV7-8 and TRBJ2-2; no firm D call. The CDR3 is 14 residues long. V lost 1 base and J lost 4, with 7 bases in between. Per the germline V gene, CDR1 is SGHVS and CDR2 is FQNEAQ. Full variable domain (missing parts from reference TRBV7-8 and TRBJ2-2): GAGVSQSPRYKVAKRGQDVALRCDPISGHVSLFWYQQALGQGPEFLTYFQNEAQLDKSGLPSDRFFAERPEGSVSTLKIQRTQQEDSAVYLCASSLGSPTGELFFGEGSRLTVL.

The chain couples TRBV7-2 to TRBJ2-5, with D possibly TRBD2 on 6 matching bases. Germline V gene lookup returns CDR1 SGHTA and CDR2 FQGNSA. This CDR3 is 16 amino acids long. V was trimmed by 1 base and J by 2 bases, leaving 14 bases between them. As DNA, the CDR3 is TGTGCCAGCAGCTTAGTGTCAGGGAGGTCTCAAGAGACCCAGTACTTC. This sequence encodes CASSLVSGRSQETQYF.

Many counts were recorded for this clonotype. The chain recombines TRBV11-3 with TRBJ1-1; D perhaps matches TRBD1 (5 bases). The CDR3 runs 15 residues. The V gene lost 1 base and the J gene lost 3 bases, with 12 bases spanning the gap. Germline loops: CDR1 SGHNT, CDR2 YENEEA. The CDR3 loop is CASSLAGPTDTEAFF. The CDR3 nucleotides are TGTGCCAGCAGCTTAGCGGGACCGACGGACACTGAAGCTTTCTTT.

This clonotype appeared many times. The V gene is TRBV20-1, the J gene TRBJ1-5; 10 bases are a match to TRBD1. The V gene's germline CDR1 is DFQATT and CDR2 SNEGSKA (reference sequence). Losses at the gene ends were 0 bases for V and 5 bases for J; bases not matched to a gene: 4. CDR3 size: 15 residues. This CDR3 reads CSAREGTGDHQPQHF. CDR3 DNA sequence: TGCAGTGCTAGAGAGGGGACAGGGGACCATCAGCCCCAGCATTTT.

V and J are TRBV20-1 and TRBJ1-2; 7 bases match TRBD1. The J segment lost 4 bases and the V segment lost 1 base, leaving 9 bases of the junction unmatched. The length of the CDR3 is 15 residues. Germline lookup yields CDR1 DFQATT and CDR2 SNEGSKA (reference sequence). The CDR3 DNA is TGCAGTGCTAGAGGCCTGAGGGGGCCCATCTATGGCTACACCTTC. Its translation is CSARGLRGPIYGYTF.